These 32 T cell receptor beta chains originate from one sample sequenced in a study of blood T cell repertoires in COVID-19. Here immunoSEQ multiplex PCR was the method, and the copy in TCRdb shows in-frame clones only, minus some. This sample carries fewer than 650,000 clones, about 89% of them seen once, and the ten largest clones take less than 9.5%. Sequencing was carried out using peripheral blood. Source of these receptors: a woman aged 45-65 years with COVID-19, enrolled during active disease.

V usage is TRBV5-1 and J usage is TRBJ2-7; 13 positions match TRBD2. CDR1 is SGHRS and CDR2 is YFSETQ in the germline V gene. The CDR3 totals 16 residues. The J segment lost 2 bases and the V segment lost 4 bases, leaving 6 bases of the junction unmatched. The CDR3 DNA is TGCGCCAGCAGCCAGACTAGCGGGGGGCCAACCTACGAGCAGTACTTC. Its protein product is CASSQTSGGPTYEQYF.

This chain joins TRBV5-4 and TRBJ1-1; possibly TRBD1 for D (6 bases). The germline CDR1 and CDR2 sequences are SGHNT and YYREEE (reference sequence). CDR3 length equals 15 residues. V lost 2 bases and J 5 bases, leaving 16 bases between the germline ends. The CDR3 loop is CASSFLARGRTEAFF. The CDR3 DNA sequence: TGTGCCAGCAGCTTTTTGGCCAGGGGCAGGACTGAAGCTTTCTTT. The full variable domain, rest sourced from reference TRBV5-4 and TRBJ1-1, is ETGVTQSPTHLIKTRGQQVTLRCSSQSGHNTVSWYQQALGQGPQFIFQYYREEENGRGNFPPRFSGLQFPNYSSELNVNALELDDSALYLCASSFLARGRTEAFFGQGTRLTVV.

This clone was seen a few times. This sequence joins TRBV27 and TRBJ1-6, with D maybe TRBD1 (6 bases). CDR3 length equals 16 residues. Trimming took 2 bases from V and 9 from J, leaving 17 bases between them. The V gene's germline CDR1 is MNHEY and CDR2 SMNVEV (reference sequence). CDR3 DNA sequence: TGTGCCAGCAGTTTAGCTCCCGTAGCAGGGGCTTCACCCCTCCACTTT. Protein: CASSLAPVAGASPLHF.

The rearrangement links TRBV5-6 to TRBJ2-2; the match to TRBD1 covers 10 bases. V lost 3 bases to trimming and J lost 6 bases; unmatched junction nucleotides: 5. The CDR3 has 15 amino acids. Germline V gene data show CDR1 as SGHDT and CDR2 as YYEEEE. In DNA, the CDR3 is TGTGCCAGCAGCTCCGGGACAGGGGTATCCGGGGAGCTGTTTTTT. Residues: CASSSGTGVSGELFF.

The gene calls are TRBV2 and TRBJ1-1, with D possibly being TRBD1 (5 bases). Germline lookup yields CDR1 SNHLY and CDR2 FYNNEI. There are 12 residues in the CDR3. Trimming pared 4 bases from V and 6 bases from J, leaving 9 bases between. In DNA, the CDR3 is TGTGCCAGCAGTGGAGGGGAGGCTGAAGCTTTCTTT. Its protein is CASSGGEAEAFF.

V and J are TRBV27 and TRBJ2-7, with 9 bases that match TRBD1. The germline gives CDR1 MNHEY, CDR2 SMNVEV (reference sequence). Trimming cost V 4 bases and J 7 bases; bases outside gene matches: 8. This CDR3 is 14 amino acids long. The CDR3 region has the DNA TGTGCCAGCAGTTCCGGGACAGGGACGGAAGAGCAGTACTTC. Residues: CASSSGTGTEEQYF.

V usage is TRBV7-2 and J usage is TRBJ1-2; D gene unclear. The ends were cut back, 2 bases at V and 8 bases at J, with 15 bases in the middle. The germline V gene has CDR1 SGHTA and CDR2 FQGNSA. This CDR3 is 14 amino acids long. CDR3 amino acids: CASSLSRGWEGYTF. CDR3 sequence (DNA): TGTGCCAGCAGCTTATCTAGAGGGTGGGAGGGCTACACCTTC.

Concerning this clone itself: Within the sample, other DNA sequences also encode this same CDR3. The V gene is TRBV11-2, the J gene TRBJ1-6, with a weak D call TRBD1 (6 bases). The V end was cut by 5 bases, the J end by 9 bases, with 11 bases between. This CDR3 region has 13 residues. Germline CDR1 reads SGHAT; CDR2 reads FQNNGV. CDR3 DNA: TGTGCCAGCAGCCTGGACAGAGTTTCACCCCTCCACTTT. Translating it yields CASSLDRVSPLHF.

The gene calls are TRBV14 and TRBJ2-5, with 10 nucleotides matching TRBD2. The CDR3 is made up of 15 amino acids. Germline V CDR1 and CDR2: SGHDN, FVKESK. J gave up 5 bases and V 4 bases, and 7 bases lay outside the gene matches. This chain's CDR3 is CASSPQRGGLETQYF. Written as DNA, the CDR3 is TGTGCCAGCAGCCCTCAGCGGGGGGGGCTGGAGACCCAGTACTTC.

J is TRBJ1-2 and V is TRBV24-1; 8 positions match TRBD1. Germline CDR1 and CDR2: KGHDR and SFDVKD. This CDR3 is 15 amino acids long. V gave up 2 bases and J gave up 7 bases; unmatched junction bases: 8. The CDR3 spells CATSDSSGTGGGYTF. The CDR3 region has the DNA TGTGCCACCAGTGATTCCAGTGGGACAGGAGGTGGCTACACCTTC.

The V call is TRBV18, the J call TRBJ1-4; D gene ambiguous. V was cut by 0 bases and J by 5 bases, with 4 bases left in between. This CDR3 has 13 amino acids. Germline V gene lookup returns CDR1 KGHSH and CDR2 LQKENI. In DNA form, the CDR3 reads TGTGCCAGCTCACCACCGTCGAATGAAAAACTGTTTTTT. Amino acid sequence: CASSPPSNEKLFF.

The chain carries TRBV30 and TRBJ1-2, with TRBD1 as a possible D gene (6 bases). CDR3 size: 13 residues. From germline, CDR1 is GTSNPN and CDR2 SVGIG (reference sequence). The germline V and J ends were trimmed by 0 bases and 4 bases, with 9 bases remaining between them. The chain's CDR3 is CAWSVSRGYGYTF. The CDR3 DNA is TGTGCCTGGAGTGTTAGCAGGGGCTATGGCTACACCTTC. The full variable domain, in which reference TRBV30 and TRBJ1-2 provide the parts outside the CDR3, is SQTIHQWPATLVQPVGSPLSLECTVEGTSNPNLYWYRQAAGRGLQLLFYSVGIGQISSEVPQNLSASRPQDRQFILSSKKLLLSDSGFYLCAWSVSRGYGYTFGSGTRLTVV.

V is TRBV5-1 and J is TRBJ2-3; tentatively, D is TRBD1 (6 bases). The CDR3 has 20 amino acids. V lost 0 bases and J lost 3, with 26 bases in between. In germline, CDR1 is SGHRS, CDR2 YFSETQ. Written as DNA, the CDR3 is TGCGCCAGCAGCTTGGTCGCGTTTGAGACAGGCTTCGGGCTGACAGATACGCAGTATTTT. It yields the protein CASSLVAFETGFGLTDTQYF.

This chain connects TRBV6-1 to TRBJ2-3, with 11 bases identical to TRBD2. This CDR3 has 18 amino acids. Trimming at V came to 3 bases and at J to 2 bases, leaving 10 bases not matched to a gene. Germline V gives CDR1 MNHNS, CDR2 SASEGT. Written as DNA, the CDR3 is TGTGCCAGCAGTGAGGCCTATTCTAGCGGGGGGATCACAGATACGCAGTATTTT. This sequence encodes CASSEAYSSGGITDTQYF.

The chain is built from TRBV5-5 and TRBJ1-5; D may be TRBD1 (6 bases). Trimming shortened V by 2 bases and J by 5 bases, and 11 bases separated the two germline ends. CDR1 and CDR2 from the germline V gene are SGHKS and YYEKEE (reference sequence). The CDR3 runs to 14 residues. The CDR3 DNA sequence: TGTGCCAGCAGCTTTTCGACAGGACATCAGCCCCAGCATTTT. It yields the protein CASSFSTGHQPQHF.

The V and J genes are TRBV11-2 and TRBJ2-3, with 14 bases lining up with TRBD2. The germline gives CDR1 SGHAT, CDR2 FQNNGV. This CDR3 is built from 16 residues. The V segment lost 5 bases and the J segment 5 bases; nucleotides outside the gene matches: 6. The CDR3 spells CASSPSGTSGGDTQYF. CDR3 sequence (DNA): TGTGCCAGCAGCCCCTCCGGGACTAGCGGGGGAGATACGCAGTATTTT.

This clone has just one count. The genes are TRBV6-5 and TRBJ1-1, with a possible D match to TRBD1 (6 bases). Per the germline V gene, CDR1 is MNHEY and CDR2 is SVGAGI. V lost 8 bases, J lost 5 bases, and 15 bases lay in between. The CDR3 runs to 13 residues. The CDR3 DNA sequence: TGTGCCAGCCCCCTTACAGGGATGACTGAAGCTTTCTTT. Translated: CASPLTGMTEAFF.

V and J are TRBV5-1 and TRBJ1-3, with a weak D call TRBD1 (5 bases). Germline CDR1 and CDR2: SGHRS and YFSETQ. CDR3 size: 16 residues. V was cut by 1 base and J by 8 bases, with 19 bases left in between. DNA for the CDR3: TGCGCCAGCAGCTTGCGTAGCGGGGCAGCCCAGGACACCATATATTTT. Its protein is CASSLRSGAAQDTIYF.

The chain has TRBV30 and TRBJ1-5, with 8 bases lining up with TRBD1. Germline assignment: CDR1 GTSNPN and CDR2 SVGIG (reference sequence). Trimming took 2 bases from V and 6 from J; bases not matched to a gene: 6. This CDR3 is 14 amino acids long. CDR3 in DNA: TGTGCCTGGAGTTCTCAGGGGGCAGGTCAGCCCCAGCATTTT. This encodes CAWSSQGAGQPQHF.

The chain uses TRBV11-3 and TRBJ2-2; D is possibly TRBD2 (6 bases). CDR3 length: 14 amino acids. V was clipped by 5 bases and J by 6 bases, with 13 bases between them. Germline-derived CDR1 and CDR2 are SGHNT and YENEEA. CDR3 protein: CASSGPGEAGELFF. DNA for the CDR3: TGTGCCAGCAGCGGCCCCGGGGAGGCCGGGGAGCTGTTTTTT.

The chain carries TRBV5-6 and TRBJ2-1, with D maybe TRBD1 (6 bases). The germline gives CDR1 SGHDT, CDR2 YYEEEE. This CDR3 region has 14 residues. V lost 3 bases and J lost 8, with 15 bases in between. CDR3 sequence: CASSSYSYRDEQFF. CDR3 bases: TGTGCCAGCAGCTCCTATTCATACAGGGATGAGCAGTTCTTC.

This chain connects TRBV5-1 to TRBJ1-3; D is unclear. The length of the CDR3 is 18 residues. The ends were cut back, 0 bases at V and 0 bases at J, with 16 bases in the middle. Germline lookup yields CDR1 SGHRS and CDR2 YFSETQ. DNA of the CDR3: TGCGCCAGCAGCTTGGCCTTCCGTGACTCCAGCTCTGGAAACACCATATATTTT. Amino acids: CASSLAFRDSSSGNTIYF.

Here the CDR3 reads CASSLELAGGPETQYF. The CDR3 bases are TGTGCCAGCAGCTTAGAACTAGCGGGGGGGCCGGAGACCCAGTACTTC. The chain has TRBV7-9 and TRBJ2-5; TRBD2 aligns across 13 bases. CDR1 SEHNR and CDR2 FQNEAQ come from the germline V gene (reference sequence). V was clipped by 1 base and J by 5 bases; unmatched bases: 4. The CDR3 consists of 16 residues. Full variable domain (rest looked up from reference TRBV7-9 and TRBJ2-5): DTGVSQNPRHKITKRGQNVTFRCDPISEHNRLYWYRQTLGQGPEFLTYFQNEAQLEKSRLLSDRFSAERPKGSFSTLEIQRTEQGDSAMYLCASSLELAGGPETQYFGPGTRLLVL.

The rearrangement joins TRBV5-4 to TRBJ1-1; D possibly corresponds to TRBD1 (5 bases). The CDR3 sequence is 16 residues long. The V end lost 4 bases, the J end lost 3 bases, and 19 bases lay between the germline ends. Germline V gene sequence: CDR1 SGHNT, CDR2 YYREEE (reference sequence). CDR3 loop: CASSTGGGGTHTEAFF. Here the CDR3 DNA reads TGTGCCAGCAGCACCGGCGGGGGAGGGACCCACACTGAAGCTTTCTTT.

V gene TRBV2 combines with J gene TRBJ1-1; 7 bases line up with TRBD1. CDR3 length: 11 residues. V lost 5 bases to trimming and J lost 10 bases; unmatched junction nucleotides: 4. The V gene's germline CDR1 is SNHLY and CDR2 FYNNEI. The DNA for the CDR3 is TGTGCCAGCAGTAGCGACAGGGCAGCTTTCTTT. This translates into CASSSDRAAFF.

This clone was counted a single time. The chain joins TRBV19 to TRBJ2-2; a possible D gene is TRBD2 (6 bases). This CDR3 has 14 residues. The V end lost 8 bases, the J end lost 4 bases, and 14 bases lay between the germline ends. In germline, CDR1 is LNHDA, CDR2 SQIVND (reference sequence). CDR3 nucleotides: TGTGCCAGTCAAGGGACTGGGGGCACCGGGGAGCTGTTTTTT. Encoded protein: CASQGTGGTGELFF.

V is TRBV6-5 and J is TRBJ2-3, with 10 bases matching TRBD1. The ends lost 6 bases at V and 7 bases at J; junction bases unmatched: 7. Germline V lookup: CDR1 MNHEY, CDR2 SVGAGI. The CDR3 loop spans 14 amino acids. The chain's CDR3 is CASRTGTGDYTQYF. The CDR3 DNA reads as TGTGCCAGCAGAACCGGGACAGGGGATTATACGCAGTATTTT.

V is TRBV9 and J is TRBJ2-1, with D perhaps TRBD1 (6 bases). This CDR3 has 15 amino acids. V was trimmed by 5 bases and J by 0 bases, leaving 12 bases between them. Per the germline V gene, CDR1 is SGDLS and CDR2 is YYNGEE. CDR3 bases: TGTGCCAGCAGGGGAACAGGGAGCTCCTACAATGAGCAGTTCTTC. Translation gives CASRGTGSSYNEQFF.

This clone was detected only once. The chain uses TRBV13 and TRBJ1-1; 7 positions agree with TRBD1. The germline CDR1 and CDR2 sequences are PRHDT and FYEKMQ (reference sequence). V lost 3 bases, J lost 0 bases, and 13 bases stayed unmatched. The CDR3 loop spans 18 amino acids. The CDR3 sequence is CASSFSGRGRWMNTEAFF. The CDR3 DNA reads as TGTGCCAGCAGCTTCTCAGGTAGGGGGCGATGGATGAACACTGAAGCTTTCTTT.

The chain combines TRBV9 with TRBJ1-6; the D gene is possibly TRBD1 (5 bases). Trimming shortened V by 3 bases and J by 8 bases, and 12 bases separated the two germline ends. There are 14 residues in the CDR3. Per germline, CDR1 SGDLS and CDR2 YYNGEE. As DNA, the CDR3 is TGTGCCAGCAGCGGAACGGACACCTATTCACCCCTCCACTTT. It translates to CASSGTDTYSPLHF.

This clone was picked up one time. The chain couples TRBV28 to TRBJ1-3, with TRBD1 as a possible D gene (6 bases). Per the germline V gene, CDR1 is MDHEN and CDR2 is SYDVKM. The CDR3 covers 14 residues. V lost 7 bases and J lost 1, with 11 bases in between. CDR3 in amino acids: CASTWGQSGNTIYF. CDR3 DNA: TGTGCCAGCACCTGGGGACAATCTGGAAACACCATATATTTT.

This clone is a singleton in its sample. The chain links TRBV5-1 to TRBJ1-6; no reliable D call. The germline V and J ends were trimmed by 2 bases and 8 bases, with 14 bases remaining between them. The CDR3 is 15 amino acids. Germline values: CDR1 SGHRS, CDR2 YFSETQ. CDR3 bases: TGCGCCAGCAGCTTAGAGGTCGGTTCAGATTCACCCCTCCACTTT. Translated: CASSLEVGSDSPLHF.